This is a list of T cell receptor beta chains from one sample in a study of blood T cell repertoires in COVID-19. The method was immunoSEQ multiplex PCR; TCRdb's version includes in-frame clones alone and lacks a portion of them. The sample lists fewer than 350,000 clones, around 86% occurring once. The sample consisted of PBMCs or T cells enriched from blood (not recorded which). The receptors originated from a man in his sixties who had recovered from COVID-19. Both conserved end residues are part of each CDR3. Each record gives: J gene, clone size, V gene, D gene, CDR3 protein, CDR3 DNA. The D gene is left open where the match is weak. Some rows mark clone size as missing; the rest say once, few, many or name a class of expanded clone.

TRBJ2-5 . TRBV28 TRBD1 CASSRTGGTQYF TGTGCCAGCAGTCGGACAGGGGGGACCCAGTACTTC
TRBJ2-7 . TRBV9 . CASSVGQGGPYEQYF TGTGCCAGCAGCGTAGGCCAGGGAGGTCCCTACGAGCAGTACTTC
TRBJ2-7 . TRBV10-3 . CAIRATDYEQYF TGTGCCATCAGAGCGACAGACTACGAGCAGTACTTC
TRBJ2-7 . TRBV27 . CASSLRYDRVISYEQYF TGTGCCAGCAGTTTAAGGTATGACAGAGTGATTTCCTACGAGCAGTACTTC
TRBJ1-2 . TRBV28 TRBD1 CASRSGTVSGYTF TGTGCCAGCAGGTCTGGGACAGTTTCTGGCTACACCTTC
TRBJ2-1 . TRBV4-1 . CASRLNPGGSYNEQFF TGCGCCAGCAGATTAAACCCCGGGGGTTCCTACAATGAGCAGTTCTTC
TRBJ2-7 few TRBV7-9 . CSAGWSYEQYF TGCTCGGCAGGGTGGTCCTACGAGCAGTACTTC
TRBJ2-7 . TRBV18 . CASSREATYEQYF TGTGCCAGCTCACGTGAGGCTACCTACGAGCAGTACTTC
TRBJ2-7 . TRBV9 TRBD1 CASSARTGSYEQYF TGTGCCAGCAGCGCTAGGACAGGTTCCTACGAGCAGTACTTC
TRBJ2-5 . TRBV5-1 . CASSLTIKETQYF TGCGCCAGCAGCTTAACAATTAAAGAGACCCAGTACTTC
TRBJ1-1 few TRBV10-1 . CASSLTGSTEAFF TGCGCCAGCAGCCTGACGGGGTCCACTGAAGCTTTCTTT
TRBJ2-7 . TRBV4-2 TRBD2 CASSQDQGLNSYEQYF TGTGCCAGCAGCCAAGATCAGGGACTAAACTCCTACGAGCAGTACTTC
TRBJ2-6 . TRBV19 TRBD2 CASSLLAGVYGANVLTF TGTGCCAGTAGTTTGCTAGCGGGAGTTTATGGGGCCAACGTCCTGACTTTC
TRBJ2-7 . TRBV11-2 TRBD1 CASSLAGTGGYEQYF TGTGCCAGCAGCTTAGCCGGGACAGGGGGCTACGAGCAGTACTTC
TRBJ1-4 . TRBV3-1/TRBV3-2 . CASSPRNEKLFF TGTGCCAGCAGCCCGAGAAATGAAAAACTGTTTTTT
TRBJ2-1 . TRBV7-2 . CASSSGGRKASYNEQFF TGTGCCAGCAGCTCCGGGGGTAGGAAGGCCTCCTACAATGAGCAGTTCTTC
TRBJ2-7 . TRBV2 . CATRRETYEQYF TGTGCCACCCGCAGGGAAACCTACGAGCAGTACTTC
TRBJ2-7 . TRBV20-1 TRBD2 CSASWDYQSSYEQYF TGCAGTGCTAGTTGGGACTATCAAAGCTCCTACGAGCAGTACTTC
TRBJ1-2 . TRBV5-1 TRBD1 CANSTTGTGFGYTF TGCGCCAACAGCACAACCGGGACAGGGTTTGGCTACACCTTC
TRBJ2-7 . TRBV19 TRBD2 CASSMGGRIYEQYF TGTGCCAGTAGTATGGGCGGGAGGATCTACGAGCAGTACTTC
TRBJ2-1 . TRBV29-1 TRBD2 CSVDLTSGRDYNEQFF TGCAGCGTTGATCTCACTAGCGGGAGGGATTACAATGAGCAGTTCTTC
TRBJ2-5 . TRBV5-1 TRBD1 CASSPRGPETQYF TGCGCCAGCAGCCCTAGGGGGCCAGAGACCCAGTACTTC
TRBJ2-1 . TRBV6-5 TRBD2 CASNPSGRDNEQFF TGTGCCAGCAACCCTAGCGGGAGGGACAATGAGCAGTTCTTC
TRBJ2-7 . TRBV7-9 . CASSPEHDGTYEQYF TGTGCCAGCAGCCCAGAACATGATGGTACCTACGAGCAGTACTTC
TRBJ2-7 . TRBV6-2/TRBV6-3 . CASSSASYEQYF TGTGCCAGCAGTTCCGCTAGTTACGAGCAGTACTTC
TRBJ2-5 . TRBV29-1 . CSDMDGVGETQYF TGCAGCGACATGGACGGGGTTGGGGAGACCCAGTACTTC
TRBJ1-1 . TRBV9 . CASSIYAGTEAFF TGTGCCAGCAGCATCTACGCAGGCACTGAAGCTTTCTTT
TRBJ1-2 . TRBV7-8 . CASKQASGYGYTF TGTGCCAGCAAACAAGCCTCGGGGTATGGCTACACCTTC
TRBJ1-5 . TRBV28 TRBD1 CASSIIGGPLGQPQHF TGTGCCAGCAGTATCATAGGGGGCCCACTTGGTCAGCCCCAGCATTTT
TRBJ2-1 . TRBV19 TRBD2 CASSIVPRTSGRVEQFF TGTGCCAGTAGTATAGTTCCGAGGACTAGCGGGAGGGTTGAGCAGTTCTTC
TRBJ2-1 . TRBV20-1 . CSAIFLNEQFF TGCAGTGCTATTTTCCTGAATGAGCAGTTCTTC
TRBJ2-3 . TRBV18 TRBD2 CATRGVPDTQYF TGTGCCACGCGGGGGGTCCCAGATACGCAGTATTTT
TRBJ2-1 . TRBV4-2 TRBD2 CASSQAGTSGLDEQFF TGTGCCAGCAGCCAGGCCGGGACTAGCGGGTTGGATGAGCAGTTCTTC
TRBJ2-6 . TRBV7-3 TRBD1 CASSSRTGAFSGANVLTF TGTGCCAGCAGCTCACGGACAGGGGCCTTCTCTGGGGCCAACGTCCTGACTTTC
TRBJ1-5 . TRBV19 TRBD1 CASSRGLGNQPQHF TGTGCCAGTAGCAGGGGGCTGGGCAATCAGCCCCAGCATTTT
TRBJ1-4 . TRBV5-5 TRBD1 CASSLGQGNEKLFF TGTGCCAGCAGCCTTGGACAGGGTAATGAAAAACTGTTTTTT
TRBJ1-2 . TRBV7-8 . CASSLEKGGNYGYTF TGTGCCAGCAGCTTAGAAAAAGGCGGTAACTATGGCTACACCTTC
TRBJ1-1 . TRBV5-1 . CASSLGTGQMNTEAFF TGCGCCAGCAGCTTGGGTACAGGCCAGATGAACACTGAAGCTTTCTTT
TRBJ2-3 once TRBV7-2 . CASSLPSTDTQYF TGTGCCAGCAGCTTACCGAGCACAGATACGCAGTATTTT
TRBJ1-5 . TRBV28 . CASSSPGGGGNQPQHF TGTGCCAGCAGTTCCCCTGGCGGGGGAGGAAATCAGCCCCAGCATTTT
TRBJ1-4 . TRBV6-5 . CASSYLEGGSEKLFF TGTGCCAGCAGTTACCTAGAGGGAGGGAGTGAAAAACTGTTTTTT
TRBJ2-1 . TRBV7-2 . CASSLGRWEAHNEQFF TGTGCCAGCAGCTTAGGAAGGTGGGAGGCCCACAATGAGCAGTTCTTC
TRBJ2-7 . TRBV28 . CASSQSGAGAEQYF TGTGCCAGCAGTCAATCAGGGGCAGGGGCCGAGCAGTACTTC
TRBJ1-5 . TRBV12-3/TRBV12-4 . CASSALTGQPQHF TGTGCCAGCAGTGCCCTGACGGGGCAGCCCCAGCATTTT
TRBJ1-6 . TRBV7-9 . CASSQGPSPLHF TGTGCCAGCAGCCAGGGCCCGTCCCCCCTCCACTTT
TRBJ2-2 . TRBV7-9 TRBD1 CASSSQGVNTGELFF TGTGCCAGCAGCTCACAGGGGGTTAACACCGGGGAGCTGTTTTTT
TRBJ1-4 . TRBV29-1 . CSVLRGNNEKLFF TGCAGCGTATTAAGGGGAAATAATGAAAAACTGTTTTTT
TRBJ1-4 once TRBV19 TRBD1 CASRQRDSEKLFF TGTGCCAGTAGGCAACGGGACAGTGAAAAACTGTTTTTT
TRBJ2-1 . TRBV9 . CASSVGSGPKQFF TGTGCCAGCAGCGTCGGTAGCGGTCCCAAGCAGTTCTTC